Listed below are T cell receptor beta chains from one sample, sequenced in a study of cytomegalovirus exposure and HLA in healthy donors. Using immunoSEQ multiplex PCR, the repertoire was profiled, and TCRdb retains in-frame clones only, with some absent. The sample holds 140,000 or so clones, about 82% seen once. The specimen was PBMCs. All receptors derive from a woman between 40 and 50 years old in good health and CMV-seropositive. Both conserved end residues are part of each CDR3.

TRBV28	TRBJ2-7	CASTSQGPGGDYEQYF
TRBV7-9	TRBJ2-7	CASSLGTGVHEQYF
TRBV28	TRBJ1-5	CASSTLWGVDQPQHF
TRBV9	TRBJ1-1	CASSPNWASNTEAFF
TRBV4-3	TRBJ1-1	CASSQPLWGRTEAFF
TRBV30	TRBJ2-5	CAWAGSGWETQYF
TRBV25-1	TRBJ1-1	CASSVGQPNTEAFF
TRBV7-2	TRBJ1-1	CASSQTGGAGTEAFF
TRBV21-1	TRBJ1-5	CASSKRGGDEQPQHF
TRBV4-2	TRBJ2-3	CASSQEFEAVGPRTDTQYF
TRBV5-4	TRBJ1-2	CASSLPGGPYGYTF
TRBV4-1	TRBJ2-3	CASSQGLPSTDTQYF
TRBV6-1	TRBJ2-3	CASSEYGGRLQYF
TRBV7-6	TRBJ2-2	CASSLAKGAGELFF
TRBV7-8	TRBJ2-7	CASSLEARGGQYF
TRBV7-2	TRBJ2-5	CASSLIGGASKETQYF
TRBV10-3	TRBJ2-5	CAISELGYQETQYF
TRBV19	TRBJ2-2	CASSIRGAGELFF
TRBV4-2	TRBJ2-3	CASSQGRTSGGKDTQYF
TRBV27	TRBJ1-1	CASSFGQSKAFF
TRBV14	TRBJ1-2	CASSLAGTSYGYTF
TRBV7-9	TRBJ2-6	CASRSQANVLTF
TRBV7-8	TRBJ2-1	CASSIGQGSNDEQFF
TRBV30	TRBJ1-5	CAWRQGGSNQPQHF
TRBV4-1	TRBJ2-7	CASSPPFGTSYEQYF
TRBV11-2	TRBJ2-7	CASSLETGGIGSAYEQYF
TRBV28	TRBJ1-1	CASGAMNTEAFF
TRBV10-3	TRBJ2-7	CAARDNSYEQYF
TRBV28	TRBJ1-5	CASIQGAGYSNQPQHF
TRBV2	TRBJ2-2	CASNGRGLGTGELFF
TRBV7-8	TRBJ2-1	CASSYRSRDNEQFF
TRBV6-5	TRBJ2-2	CASALQGANTGELFF
TRBV7-2	TRBJ2-2	CASSFSQGGTGELFF
TRBV10-3	TRBJ1-6	CAISDFGGTLHF
TRBV4-1	TRBJ2-7	CASSQPKRAHEQYF
TRBV14	TRBJ1-6	CASSPYRVSPLHF
TRBV4-1	TRBJ1-1	CASSQEGGAPVGTEAFF
TRBV7-9	TRBJ2-7	CASSLAQQGVYEQYF
TRBV7-2	TRBJ2-1	CASSLARGTSGRDEQFF
TRBV30	TRBJ2-7	CAWSVGTLPYEQYF
TRBV5-1	TRBJ1-2	CASSSTGGAGFGYTF
TRBV29-1	TRBJ1-1	CSVVVGWNTEAFF
TRBV28	TRBJ2-7	CASSPYRAYEQYF
TRBV5-1	TRBJ2-1	CASSLLSSYNEQFF
TRBV7-2	TRBJ2-3	CASSLGGRGRTDTQYF